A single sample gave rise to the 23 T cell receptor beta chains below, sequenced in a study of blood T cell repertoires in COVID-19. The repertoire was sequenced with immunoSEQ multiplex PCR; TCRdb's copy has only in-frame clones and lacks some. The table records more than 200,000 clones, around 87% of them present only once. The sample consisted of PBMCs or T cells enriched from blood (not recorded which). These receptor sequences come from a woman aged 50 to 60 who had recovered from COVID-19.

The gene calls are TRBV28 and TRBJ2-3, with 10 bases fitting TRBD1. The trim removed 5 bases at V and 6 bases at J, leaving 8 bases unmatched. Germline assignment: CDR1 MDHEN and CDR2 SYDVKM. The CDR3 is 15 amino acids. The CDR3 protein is CASSTSGQGLDTQYF. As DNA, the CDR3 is TGTGCCAGCAGTACCTCGGGACAGGGGCTTGATACGCAGTATTTT.

The DNA for the CDR3 is TGTGCCAGTAGGGACAGGAGCTCCTACGAGCAGTACTTC. The encoded protein is CASRDRSSYEQYF. The chain uses TRBV19 and TRBJ2-7; 7 nucleotides agree with TRBD1. CDR1 and CDR2 from the germline V gene are LNHDA and SQIVND (reference sequence). V lost 6 bases and J lost 0; bases outside the gene matches: 2. This CDR3 spans 13 amino acids.

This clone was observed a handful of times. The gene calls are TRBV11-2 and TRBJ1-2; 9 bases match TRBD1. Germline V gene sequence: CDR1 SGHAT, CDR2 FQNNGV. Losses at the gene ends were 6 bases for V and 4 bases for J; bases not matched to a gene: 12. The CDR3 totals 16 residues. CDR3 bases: TGTGCCAGCAGTTATATGCCGGGACAGGGTGCCTATGGCTACACCTTC. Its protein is CASSYMPGQGAYGYTF.

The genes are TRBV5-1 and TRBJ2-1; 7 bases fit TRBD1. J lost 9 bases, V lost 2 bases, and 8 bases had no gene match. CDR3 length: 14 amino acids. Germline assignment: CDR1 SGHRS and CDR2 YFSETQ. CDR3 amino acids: CASSFDRARGEQFF. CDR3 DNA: TGCGCCAGCAGCTTTGACAGGGCTCGGGGTGAGCAGTTCTTC.

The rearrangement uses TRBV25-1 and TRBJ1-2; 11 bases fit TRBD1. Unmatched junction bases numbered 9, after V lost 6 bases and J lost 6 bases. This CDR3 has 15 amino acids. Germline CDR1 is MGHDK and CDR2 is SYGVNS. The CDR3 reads CASSVGTGGSDGYTF. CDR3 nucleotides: TGTGCCAGCAGCGTAGGGACAGGGGGAAGCGATGGCTACACCTTC.

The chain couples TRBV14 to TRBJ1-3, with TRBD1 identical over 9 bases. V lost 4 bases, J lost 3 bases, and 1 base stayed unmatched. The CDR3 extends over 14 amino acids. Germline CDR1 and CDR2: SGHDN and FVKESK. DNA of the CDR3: TGTGCCAGCAGCCTGGGACAGGGTGGAAACACCATATATTTT. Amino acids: CASSLGQGGNTIYF.

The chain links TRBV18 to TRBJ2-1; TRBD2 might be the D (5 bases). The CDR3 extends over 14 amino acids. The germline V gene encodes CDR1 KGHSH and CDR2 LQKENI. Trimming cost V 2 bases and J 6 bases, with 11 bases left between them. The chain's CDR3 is CASSPDGIGNEQFF. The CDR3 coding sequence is TGTGCCAGCTCACCAGACGGGATCGGCAATGAGCAGTTCTTC.

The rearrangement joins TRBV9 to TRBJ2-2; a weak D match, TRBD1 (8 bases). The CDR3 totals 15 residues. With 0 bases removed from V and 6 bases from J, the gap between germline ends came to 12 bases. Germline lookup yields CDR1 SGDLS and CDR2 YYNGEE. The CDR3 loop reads CASSVGQGRAGELFF. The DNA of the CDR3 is TGTGCCAGCAGCGTAGGACAGGGGAGGGCCGGGGAGCTGTTTTTT.

The CDR3 protein is CASSPGVVAFF. The CDR3 DNA sequence: TGTGCCAGCTCACCGGGAGTTGTAGCTTTCTTT. The V gene is TRBV18, the J gene TRBJ1-1; D gene unclear. Germline values: CDR1 KGHSH, CDR2 LQKENI. V lost 3 bases to trimming and J lost 10 bases, with 9 bases between them. The length of the CDR3 is 11 residues.

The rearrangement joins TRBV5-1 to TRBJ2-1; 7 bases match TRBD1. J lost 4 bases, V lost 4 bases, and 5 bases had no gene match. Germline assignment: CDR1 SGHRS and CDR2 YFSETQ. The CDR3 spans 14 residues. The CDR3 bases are TGCGCCAGCAGCGAAGGGGGCTCTTACAATGAGCAGTTCTTC. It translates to CASSEGGSYNEQFF.

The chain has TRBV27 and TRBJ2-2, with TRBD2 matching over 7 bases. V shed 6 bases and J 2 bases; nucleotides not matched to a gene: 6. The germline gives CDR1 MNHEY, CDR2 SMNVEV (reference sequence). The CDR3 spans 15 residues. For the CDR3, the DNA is TGTGCCAGCAGCTTTAGCGGGCTAAACACCGGGGAGCTGTTTTTT. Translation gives CASSFSGLNTGELFF.

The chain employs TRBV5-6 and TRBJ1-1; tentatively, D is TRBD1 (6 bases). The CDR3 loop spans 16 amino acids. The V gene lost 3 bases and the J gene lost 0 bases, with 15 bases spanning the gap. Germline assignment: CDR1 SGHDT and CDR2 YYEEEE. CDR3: CASSSGQRYMNTEAFF. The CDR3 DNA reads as TGTGCCAGCAGCTCCGGACAGCGTTACATGAACACTGAAGCTTTCTTT.

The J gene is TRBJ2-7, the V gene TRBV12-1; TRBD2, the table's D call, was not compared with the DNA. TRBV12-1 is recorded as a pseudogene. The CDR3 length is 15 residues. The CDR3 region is CASSFLREGLGEQYF. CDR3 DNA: TGTGCCAGCAGCTTTTTGCGGGAGGGCCTGGGTGAGCAGTACTTC.

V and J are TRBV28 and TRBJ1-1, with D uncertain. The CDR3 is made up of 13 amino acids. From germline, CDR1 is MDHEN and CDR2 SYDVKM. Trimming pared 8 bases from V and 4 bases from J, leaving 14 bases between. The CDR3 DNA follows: TGTGCCAGCCGGAGGGAGGGTGCCACTGAAGCTTTCTTT. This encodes CASRREGATEAFF.

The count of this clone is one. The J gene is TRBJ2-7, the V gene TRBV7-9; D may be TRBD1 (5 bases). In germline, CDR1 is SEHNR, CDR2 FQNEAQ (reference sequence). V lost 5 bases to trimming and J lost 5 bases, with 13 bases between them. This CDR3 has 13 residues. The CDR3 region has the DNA TGTGCCAGCAGCGGCCGTTGGGGCGACGAGCAGTACTTC. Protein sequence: CASSGRWGDEQYF.

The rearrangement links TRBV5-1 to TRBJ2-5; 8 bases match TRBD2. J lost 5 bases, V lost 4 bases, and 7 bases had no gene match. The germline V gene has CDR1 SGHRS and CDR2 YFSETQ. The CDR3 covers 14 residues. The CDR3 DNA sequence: TGCGCCAGCAGCGCCGGGACTAGAGTCGAGACCCAGTACTTC. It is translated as CASSAGTRVETQYF.

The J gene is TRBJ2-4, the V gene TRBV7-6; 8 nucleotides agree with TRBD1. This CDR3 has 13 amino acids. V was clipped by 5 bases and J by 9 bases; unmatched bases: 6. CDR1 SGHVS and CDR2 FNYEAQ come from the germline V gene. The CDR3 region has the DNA TGTGCCAGCAGCCCGGACAGGGTTGGCATTCAGTACTTC. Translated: CASSPDRVGIQYF.

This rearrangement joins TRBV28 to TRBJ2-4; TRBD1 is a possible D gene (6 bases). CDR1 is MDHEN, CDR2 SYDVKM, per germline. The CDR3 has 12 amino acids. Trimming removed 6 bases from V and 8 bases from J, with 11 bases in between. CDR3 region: CASSQEGDIQYF. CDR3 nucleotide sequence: TGTGCCAGCAGCCAAGAGGGGGACATTCAGTACTTC.

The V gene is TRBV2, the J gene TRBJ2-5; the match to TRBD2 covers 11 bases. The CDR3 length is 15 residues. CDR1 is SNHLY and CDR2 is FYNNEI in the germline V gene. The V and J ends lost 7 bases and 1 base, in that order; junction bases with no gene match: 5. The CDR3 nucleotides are TGTGCCAGCAAGCAACTAGCGGGGGTCCAAGAGACCCAGTACTTC. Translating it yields CASKQLAGVQETQYF.

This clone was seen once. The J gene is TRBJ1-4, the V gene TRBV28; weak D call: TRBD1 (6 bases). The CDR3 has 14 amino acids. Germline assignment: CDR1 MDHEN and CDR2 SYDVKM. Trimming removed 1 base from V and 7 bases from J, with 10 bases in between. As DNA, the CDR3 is TGTGCCAGCAGTTTATCGGGGGGCGGTGAAAAACTGTTTTTT. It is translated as CASSLSGGGEKLFF.

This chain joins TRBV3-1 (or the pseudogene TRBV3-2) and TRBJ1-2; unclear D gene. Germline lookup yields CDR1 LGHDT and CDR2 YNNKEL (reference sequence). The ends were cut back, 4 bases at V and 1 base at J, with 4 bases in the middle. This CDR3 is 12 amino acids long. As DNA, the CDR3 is TGTGCCAGCAGCCCCCATAACTATGGCTACACCTTC. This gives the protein CASSPHNYGYTF.

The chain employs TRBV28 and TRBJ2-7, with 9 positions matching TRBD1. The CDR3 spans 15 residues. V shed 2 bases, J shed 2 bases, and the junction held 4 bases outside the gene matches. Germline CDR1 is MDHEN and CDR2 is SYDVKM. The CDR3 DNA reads TGTGCCAGCAGTTTAAGTGGACAGGGGACCTACGAGCAGTACTTC. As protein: CASSLSGQGTYEQYF.

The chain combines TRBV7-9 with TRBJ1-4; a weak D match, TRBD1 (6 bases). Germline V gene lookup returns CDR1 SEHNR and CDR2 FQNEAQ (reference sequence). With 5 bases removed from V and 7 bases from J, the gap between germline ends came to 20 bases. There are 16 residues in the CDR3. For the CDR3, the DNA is TGTGCCAGCAGCCCGATAGTTGGGGGCGGAGGTGAAAAACTGTTTTTT. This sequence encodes CASSPIVGGGGEKLFF.